The rows below give T cell receptor beta chains drawn from one sample of a study of regulatory T cells in long-lasting Graves disease. TCRdb itself ran the multiplex PCR reads through MiXCR, one entry per CDR3 protein. The sample has around 500,000 distinct CDR3 sequences; about 11% are singletons. These data were also reused for a study on T cells in Graves' hyperthyroidism and ophthalmopathy.

The sample in question was peripheral blood mononuclear cells (PBMCs), obtained at new diagnosis, from a patient treated with antithyroid drugs. Receptors were obtained from a woman in her 30s with Graves disease. Both conserved end residues are part of each CDR3. Each record gives: J gene, clone size, V gene, D gene, CDR3 protein, CDR3 DNA. The D gene is left open where the match is weak. Clone size is shown for a subset of rows, as once, few, many or a class of expanded clone.

>TRBJ2-1|many|TRBV20-1|-
CSASEGSVSYNEQFF
TGCAGTGCTAGTGAGGGCTCTGTCTCCTACAATGAGCAGTTCTTC
>TRBJ1-1|many|TRBV7-9|-
CASSLGATEAFF
TGTGCCAGCAGCTTGGGGGCGACTGAAGCTTTCTTT
>TRBJ1-2|many|TRBV11-3|TRBD1
CASSLRHGQAYGYTF
TGTGCCAGCAGCTTGAGGCACGGACAGGCTTATGGCTACACCTTC
>TRBJ1-2|-|TRBV2|-
CATGQSLSDYGNTF
TGTGCCACCGGACAGTCATTAAGTGACTATGGCAACACCTTC
>TRBJ1-6|many|TRBV30|-
CAWSEPVGGSPLHF
TGTGCCTGGAGTGAGCCGGTAGGAGGTTCACCCCTCCACTTT
>TRBJ1-6|-|TRBV30|-
CAWRGSKNSPLHF
TGTGCCTGGAGAGGCTCGAAGAATTCACCCCTCCACTTT
>TRBJ1-6|few|TRBV4-3|TRBD1
CASSQAYRGSPLHF
TGCGCCAGCAGCCAAGCATACAGGGGCTCACCCCTCCACTTT
>TRBJ1-2|many|TRBV6-1|TRBD1
CASSLPQGDGYTF
TGTGCCAGCAGTCTACCCCAGGGGGATGGCTACACCTTC
>TRBJ1-3|many|TRBV2|-
CASSTGGQHATRSGNTIYF
TGTGCCAGCAGTACTGGGGGCCAACATGCAACCCGCTCTGGAAACACCATATATTTT
>TRBJ1-1|many|TRBV11-2|-
CASSLVEGSVNTEAFF
TGTGCCAGCAGCTTAGTAGAGGGCTCGGTGAATACTGAAGCTTTCTTT
>TRBJ2-3|few|TRBV5-1|-
CASSFLARLGDTQYF
TGCGCCAGCAGCTTTCTAGCAAGGCTGGGAGATACGCAGTATTTT
>TRBJ2-1|once|TRBV6-1|-
CASITNSGYNEQFF
TGTGCCAGCATTACCAATAGCGGTTACAATGAGCAGTTCTTC
>TRBJ1-1|-|TRBV5-1|-
CASRIGIGQMNTEAFF
TGCGCCAGCAGGATTGGTATCGGACAGATGAACACTGAAGCTTTCTTT
>TRBJ1-5|many|TRBV3-1|-
CASSQDPGGHQPQHF
TGTGCCAGCAGCCAAGATCCTGGGGGGCATCAGCCCCAGCATTTT
>TRBJ2-1|many|TRBV12-3/TRBV12-4|-
CASSLRETASSYNEQFF
TGTGCCAGCAGTTTGAGGGAGACGGCAAGCTCCTACAATGAGCAGTTCTTC
>TRBJ1-5|many|TRBV7-2|-
CASSTQTGFPNPQHF
TGTGCCAGCAGCACCCAAACAGGATTTCCCAATCCCCAGCATTTT
>TRBJ2-3|-|TRBV4-3|-
CASSQDSADTQYF
TGCGCCAGCAGCCAAGATAGCGCGGATACGCAGTATTTT
>TRBJ1-1|many|TRBV18|-
CASSPRGLQTEAFF
TGTGCCAGCTCACCACGTGGACTCCAGACTGAAGCTTTCTTT
>TRBJ2-7|many|TRBV6-5|-
CASSYGPGDYKGSYEQYF
TGTGCCAGCAGTTACGGGCCGGGAGATTACAAGGGCTCCTACGAGCAGTACTTC
>TRBJ2-3|few|TRBV18|-
CASSPPSHRTDTQYF
TGTGCCAGCTCACCACCTTCGCACCGCACAGATACGCAGTATTTT
>TRBJ2-1|few|TRBV6-2/TRBV6-3|-
CASREPGRGNEQFF
TGTGCCAGCAGGGAGCCTGGGCGAGGCAATGAGCAGTTCTTC
>TRBJ2-6|many|TRBV2|-
CASREEPSGANVLTF
TGTGCCAGCAGGGAAGAGCCGTCTGGGGCCAACGTCCTGACTTTC
>TRBJ2-1|-|TRBV3-1|-
CASSQSELEQFF
TGTGCCAGCAGCCAATCGGAACTCGAGCAGTTCTTC
>TRBJ1-5|many|TRBV28|-
CASSSGSQPQHF
TGTGCCAGCAGCTCAGGGTCTCAGCCCCAGCATTTT
>TRBJ1-6|many|TRBV28|-
CASSLPGGGNSPLHF
TGTGCCAGCAGTTTACCCGGGGGAGGTAATTCACCCCTCCACTTT
>TRBJ1-2|many|TRBV18|-
CASTPIDLFYGYTF
TGTGCCAGCACTCCTATAGACCTTTTCTATGGCTACACCTTC
>TRBJ2-7|-|TRBV5-1|-
CASSPRTGSQSLYEQYF
TGCGCCAGCAGCCCCAGAACAGGGTCCCAGAGCCTTTACGAGCAGTACTTC
>TRBJ1-1|many|TRBV3-1|-
CASSPDVNTEAFF
TGTGCCAGCAGCCCAGACGTGAACACTGAAGCTTTCTTT
>TRBJ2-6|few|TRBV6-2/TRBV6-3|TRBD1
CASYTGVLSGANVLTF
TGTGCCAGCTATACAGGGGTCCTCTCTGGGGCCAACGTCCTGACTTTC
>TRBJ1-5|-|TRBV6-2/TRBV6-3|-
CASSSLGLAQPQHF
TGTGCCAGCAGTTCATTGGGACTAGCTCAGCCCCAGCATTTT
>TRBJ2-2|many|TRBV7-2|-
CASSLLSRRNTGELFF
TGTGCCAGCAGCTTATTGAGCCGGAGAAACACCGGGGAGCTGTTTTTT
>TRBJ2-6|many|TRBV28|-
CASSLGGSGANVLTF
TGTGCCAGCAGCTTAGGGGGCTCTGGGGCCAACGTCCTGACTTTC
>TRBJ2-7|-|TRBV20-1|-
CSARRQYSYEQYF
TGCAGTGCTAGGCGGCAGTACTCCTACGAGCAGTACTTC
>TRBJ1-1|many|TRBV6-1|TRBD1
CASMGQGTAPNRNTEAFF
TGTGCCAGCATGGGACAGGGAACTGCACCGAATCGGAACACTGAAGCTTTCTTT
>TRBJ2-3|many|TRBV4-1|-
CASSQEFRAGATDTQYF
TGCGCCAGCAGCCAAGAGTTTAGGGCCGGGGCAACAGATACGCAGTATTTT
>TRBJ2-7|-|TRBV5-1|TRBD1
CASSLGHGQGADEQYF
TGCGCCAGCAGCTTGGGGCACGGACAGGGGGCCGACGAGCAGTACTTC
>TRBJ2-7|many|TRBV20-1|-
CSAINLRGDYEQYF
TGCAGTGCCATCAACCTGAGGGGAGACTACGAGCAGTACTTC
>TRBJ1-3|-|TRBV5-1|-
CASSLATGGNTIYF
TGCGCCAGCAGCTTGGCAACAGGGGGAAACACCATATATTTT
>TRBJ2-3|many|TRBV12-3/TRBV12-4|TRBD2
CASRGGEDTQYF
TGTGCCAGCAGGGGAGGGGAAGATACGCAGTATTTT
>TRBJ2-2|many|TRBV28|-
CASRRPLAPGELFF
TGTGCCAGCAGACGCCCGCTAGCTCCCGGGGAGCTGTTTTTT
>TRBJ1-1|few|TRBV4-3|-
CASSQDHTRAFF
TGCGCCAGCAGCCAAGATCACACCAGAGCTTTCTTT
>TRBJ2-1|few|TRBV5-4|-
CASSFPEEYNEQFF
TGTGCCAGCAGCTTCCCCGAGGAATACAATGAGCAGTTCTTC
>TRBJ2-7|-|TRBV29-1|-
CSVERDANPYEQYF
TGCAGCGTTGAAAGAGACGCAAACCCCTACGAGCAGTACTTC
>TRBJ2-1|-|TRBV12-3/TRBV12-4|TRBD2
CASSGGASGRREQFF
TGTGCCAGCAGTGGTGGTGCTAGCGGGAGACGGGAGCAGTTCTTC
>TRBJ2-1|many|TRBV11-3|-
CASSFFSGAYNEQFF
TGTGCCAGCAGCTTCTTTAGCGGTGCATACAATGAGCAGTTCTTC
>TRBJ1-5|-|TRBV9|-
CASSDGGGRSQPQHF
TGTGCCAGCAGCGACGGGGGGGGGAGATCGCAGCCCCAGCATTTT
>TRBJ2-3|-|TRBV15|TRBD2
CATSTGTSGRDTQYF
TGTGCCACCAGCACCGGGACTAGCGGGAGAGATACGCAGTATTTT
>TRBJ2-7|few|TRBV20-1|-
CSARDDLGSYEQYF
TGCAGTGCTAGAGATGACCTGGGTTCCTACGAGCAGTACTTC
>TRBJ1-1|-|TRBV6-6|-
CASSYSFLGTVNTEAFF
TGTGCCAGCAGTTACTCGTTCCTTGGGACTGTGAACACTGAAGCTTTCTTT
>TRBJ2-4|many|TRBV30|TRBD1
CAWSSGQEKNIQYF
TGTGCCTGGTCATCGGGACAGGAAAAAAACATTCAGTACTTC
>TRBJ2-7|few|TRBV9|TRBD1
CASSTRQGAGSNEQYF
TGTGCCAGCAGCACCAGACAGGGGGCTGGGAGTAACGAGCAGTACTTC
>TRBJ1-6|many|TRBV2|-
CASRPGTSSYNSPLHF
TGTGCCAGCAGGCCCGGAACGAGCTCCTATAATTCACCCCTCCACTTT
>TRBJ2-3|few|TRBV7-3|-
CASSLSQAASTDTQYF
TGTGCCAGCAGCTTAAGCCAGGCGGCTAGCACAGATACGCAGTATTTT
>TRBJ1-1|many|TRBV20-1|-
CSARVRTSAFF
TGCAGTGCTAGAGTAAGAACGTCAGCTTTCTTT
>TRBJ2-7|many|TRBV2|-
CASQVYHPGSSYEQYF
TGTGCCAGCCAAGTCTACCATCCGGGGTCCTCCTACGAGCAGTACTTC
>TRBJ2-2|-|TRBV12-3/TRBV12-4|-
CASSPTATGELFF
TGTGCCAGCAGTCCGACTGCGACCGGGGAGCTGTTTTTT
>TRBJ1-1|many|TRBV29-1|TRBD1
CSGGQGGNTEAFF
TGCAGCGGTGGTCAGGGGGGGAACACTGAAGCTTTCTTT